Below, one T cell receptor (beta chain) is given with its context. TCRdb keeps only in-frame clones here, not all; method: immunoSEQ multiplex PCR. The sample comprises around 400,000 clones, 75% to 90% of which are singletons, and roughly 0.83% rests with the top ten. This entry belongs to a study of cytomegalovirus exposure and HLA in healthy donors. The donors were in the roughly 110-subject validation cohort; that cohort was separate from the roughly 700-subject first cohort. Per germline, CDR1 GTSNPN and CDR2 SVGIG (reference sequence). With V trimmed by 4 bases and J by 5 bases, 7 bases remained unmatched. The CDR3 spans 13 residues.

The chain carries TRBV30 and TRBJ2-5; 7 nucleotides line up with TRBD1. The clonotype originates from a young woman in good health and CMV-seronegative. The source material was PBMCs. CDR3 sequence (DNA): TGTGCCTGGACCCGGGACAGTGTTGAGACCCAGTACTTC. This translates into CAWTRDSVETQYF.